A single sample is the source of the 8 T cell receptor beta chains below, sequenced in a study of T cells in narcolepsy. TCRdb keeps only in-frame clones here, not all; method: immunoSEQ multiplex PCR. The sample includes under 20,000 clones, 70% to 90% of them seen just once. Source material: memory (CD45RA-) CD4+ T cells from blood. These receptors were collected from a human donor in good health.

This chain uses TRBV11-2 with TRBJ2-2; D is ambiguous. The CDR3 has 15 residues. The V and J ends lost 3 bases and 0 bases respectively, with 8 bases between them. Germline values: CDR1 SGHAT, CDR2 FQNNGV. The CDR3 nucleotides read TGTGCCAGCAGCTTTGCTACAGCGAACACCGGGGAGCTGTTTTTT. Translation gives CASSFATANTGELFF. Full variable domain (outside the CDR3, taken from reference TRBV11-2 and TRBJ2-2): EAGVAQSPRYKIIEKRQSVAFWCNPISGHATLYWYQQILGQGPKLLIQFQNNGVVDDSQLPKDRFSAERLKGVDSTLKIQPAKLEDSAVYLCASSFATANTGELFFGEGSRLTVL.

The CDR3 bases are TGTGCCAGCAGCTTGGTGGCGGGCTACGAGCAGTACTTC. Protein: CASSLVAGYEQYF. J is TRBJ2-7 and V is TRBV5-5; a weak D match, TRBD2 (5 bases). Germline values: CDR1 SGHKS, CDR2 YYEKEE (reference sequence). V dropped 0 bases and J dropped 3 bases, with 7 bases sitting between them. The CDR3 is 13 amino acids.

This clone was counted only a few times. V and J are TRBV19 and TRBJ1-5; maybe TRBD1 (6 bases). The CDR3 totals 14 residues. Germline CDR1 LNHDA, CDR2 SQIVND (reference sequence). V was cut by 5 bases and J by 5 bases, with 13 bases left in between. DNA of the CDR3: TGTGCCAGTAGTGTAGGACAGCTTGATCAGCCCCAGCATTTT. It encodes CASSVGQLDQPQHF.

V gene TRBV6-5 combines with J gene TRBJ1-1; tentatively, D is TRBD1 (5 bases). The CDR3 is 13 amino acids. Trimming removed 6 bases from V and 5 bases from J, with 13 bases in between. Germline-derived CDR1 and CDR2 are MNHEY and SVGAGI. The CDR3 sequence: CASSPPGQTEAFF. In DNA form, the CDR3 reads TGTGCCAGCAGCCCCCCGGGGCAAACTGAAGCTTTCTTT.

The V gene is TRBV2, the J gene TRBJ1-1; 10 bases align to TRBD1. In germline, CDR1 is SNHLY, CDR2 FYNNEI. The CDR3 runs 14 residues. V was clipped by 5 bases and J by 2 bases; unmatched bases: 2. This CDR3 is CASSWTGGNTEAFF. CDR3 DNA: TGTGCCAGCAGTTGGACAGGGGGAAACACTGAAGCTTTCTTT.

A few counts support this clone. The chain uses TRBV19 and TRBJ1-5, with 7 bases fitting TRBD1. There are 16 residues in the CDR3. Germline V gene lookup returns CDR1 LNHDA and CDR2 SQIVND (reference sequence). V shed 3 bases, J shed 4 bases, and the junction held 9 bases outside the gene matches. The chain's CDR3 is CASSIRAGGWNQPQHF. DNA for the CDR3: TGTGCCAGTAGTATTCGTGCAGGGGGTTGGAATCAGCCCCAGCATTTT.

The DNA for the CDR3 is TGTGCCTGGAGATGGGGGGACCAATTGTACGAGCAGTACTTC. Its translation: CAWRWGDQLYEQYF. V and J are TRBV30 and TRBJ2-7, with D perhaps matching TRBD2 (6 bases). The CDR3 contains 14 residues. V shed 3 bases and J shed 4 bases, with 16 bases lying between them. Germline V gene lookup returns CDR1 GTSNPN and CDR2 SVGIG (reference sequence).

The V call is TRBV30, the J call TRBJ1-1; D unresolved. Germline CDR1 is GTSNPN and CDR2 is SVGIG (reference sequence). Trimming removed 0 bases at V and 5 bases at J, with 7 bases between. The CDR3 is 12 amino acids. The CDR3 protein is CAWSVRGTEAFF. The CDR3 nucleotides are TGTGCCTGGAGTGTACGGGGAACTGAAGCTTTCTTT.